The 29 T cell receptor beta chains in this list originate from one sample, sequenced in a study of T cell changes during pregnancy in multiple sclerosis. TCRdb's copy holds only in-frame clones and misses some; the assay was immunoSEQ multiplex PCR. The sample records some 80,000 clones, nearly 95% being singletons. Sequencing was performed on CD4+ T cells from peripheral blood mononuclear cells, taken after pregnancy. The receptors shown here come from a female donor with multiple sclerosis, enrolled in a pregnancy study.

This rearrangement joins TRBV19 to TRBJ2-5; 10 nucleotides match TRBD2. This CDR3 has 16 residues. Germline V gene lookup returns CDR1 LNHDA and CDR2 SQIVND (reference sequence). After removal of 5 bases from V and 3 bases from J, the junction contained 9 bases not matched to a gene. The CDR3 here is CASSSGAGGPEETQYF. The CDR3 DNA reads as TGTGCCAGTAGTTCTGGAGCGGGAGGGCCAGAAGAGACCCAGTACTTC.

The genes are TRBV28 and TRBJ1-2, with unresolved D. Deletions cut 3 bases from V and 3 bases from J, with 8 bases between. CDR1 is MDHEN and CDR2 is SYDVKM in the germline V gene. The CDR3 covers 13 residues. The CDR3 nucleotides are TGTGCCAGCAGTTTGGGCACAGACTATGGCTACACCTTC. Its protein is CASSLGTDYGYTF.

The CDR3 sequence is CASSMGQGALKLFF. The CDR3, as DNA: TGTGCCAGTAGTATGGGACAGGGGGCTTTAAAACTGTTTTTT. The rearrangement joins TRBV19 to TRBJ1-4; 12 positions match TRBD1. Germline CDR1 and CDR2: LNHDA and SQIVND (reference sequence). This CDR3 region has 14 residues. After removal of 3 bases from V and 10 bases from J, the junction contained 3 bases not matched to a gene.

This clone was observed a single time. The sample carries other DNA sequences with the same CDR3. The V call is TRBV5-1, the J call TRBJ1-2; 7 bases agree with TRBD1. After removal of 4 bases from V and 4 bases from J, the junction contained 4 bases not matched to a gene. The length of the CDR3 is 13 residues. Germline values: CDR1 SGHRS, CDR2 YFSETQ. The CDR3 loop reads CASSLGTVYGYTF. The CDR3 DNA sequence: TGCGCCAGCAGCCTCGGGACAGTCTATGGCTACACCTTC.

The V gene is TRBV10-2, the J gene TRBJ1-3, with 8 bases aligning to TRBD1. CDR1 and CDR2 (germline): WSHSY, SAAADI. This CDR3 comprises 17 residues. V shed 4 bases, J shed 4 bases, and the junction held 12 bases outside the gene matches. CDR3 amino acids: CASSGGQGAISGNTIYF. The CDR3 DNA reads as TGCGCCAGCAGTGGAGGTCAGGGGGCGATCTCAGGAAACACCATATATTTT.

The chain employs TRBV28 and TRBJ1-5; D uncertain. This CDR3 spans 12 amino acids. CDR1 and CDR2 from the germline V gene are MDHEN and SYDVKM. Trimming stripped 7 bases from V and 7 bases from J, with 11 bases between. CDR3 in amino acids: CASMTGFQPQHF. CDR3 sequence (DNA): TGTGCCAGCATGACGGGATTCCAGCCCCAGCATTTT.

The chain links TRBV28 to TRBJ2-5; 9 nucleotides agree with TRBD1. CDR3 length: 13 amino acids. Germline-derived CDR1 and CDR2 are MDHEN and SYDVKM. V trimming: 6 bases; J trimming: 4 bases; junction bases outside the gene matches: 3. CDR3 DNA: TGTGCCAGCAGGGGGACAGGGCTAGAGACCCAGTACTTC. Its protein product is CASRGTGLETQYF. Combining the CDR3 with reference TRBV28 and TRBJ2-5 gives the whole variable domain DVKVTQSSRYLVKRTGEKVFLECVQDMDHENMFWYRQDPGLGLRLIYFSYDVKMKEKGDIPEGYSVSREKKERFSLILESASTNQTSMYLCASRGTGLETQYFGPGTRLLVL.

The chain is built from TRBV19 and TRBJ1-2; TRBD1 matches at 7 bases. Germline CDR1 and CDR2: LNHDA and SQIVND (reference sequence). After removal of 4 bases from V and 4 bases from J, the junction contained 3 bases not matched to a gene. The CDR3 has 13 residues. CDR3 in amino acids: CASSTPGGYGYTF. DNA for the CDR3: TGTGCCAGTAGTACCCCAGGGGGCTATGGCTACACCTTC.

The chain joins TRBV6-5 to TRBJ2-7; weak D call: TRBD1 (6 bases). V lost 0 bases, J lost 4 bases, and 13 bases lay in between. This CDR3 is built from 15 residues. Per germline, CDR1 MNHEY and CDR2 SVGAGI. In DNA form, the CDR3 reads TGTGCCAGCAGTTACTCGGGTTCAGGGGCATACGAGCAGTACTTC. Translating it yields CASSYSGSGAYEQYF.

V gene TRBV7-8 combines with J gene TRBJ2-7; D gene ambiguous. The CDR3 extends over 12 amino acids. V was cut by 3 bases and J by 2 bases, with 5 bases left in between. Germline V gene sequence: CDR1 SGHVS, CDR2 FQNEAQ. DNA of the CDR3: TGTGCCAGCAGCTTCGCGACCTACGAGCAGTACTTC. Translating it yields CASSFATYEQYF.

The chain is built from TRBV28 and TRBJ1-1; D might be TRBD1 (5 bases). Germline loops: CDR1 MDHEN, CDR2 SYDVKM. The CDR3 runs to 14 residues. V gave up 5 bases and J gave up 2 bases, with 12 bases separating them. The CDR3 DNA is TGTGCCAGCAGTCTAATCGGGGGAAACACTGAAGCTTTCTTT. Amino acid sequence: CASSLIGGNTEAFF.

This clone occurred once. The V gene is TRBV28, the J gene TRBJ2-7, with 9 bases identical to TRBD1. The germline V gene encodes CDR1 MDHEN and CDR2 SYDVKM. The CDR3 is made up of 14 amino acids. V was pared by 7 bases and J by 1 base, with 5 bases of the junction left unmatched. The CDR3 sequence: CASTTGTGSYEQYF. Here the CDR3 DNA reads TGTGCCAGCACTACCGGGACAGGGTCCTACGAGCAGTACTTC.

The chain employs TRBV5-1 and TRBJ2-4; 8 positions match TRBD2. Germline V gives CDR1 SGHRS, CDR2 YFSETQ. With V trimmed by 3 bases and J by 9 bases, 8 bases remained unmatched. There are 14 residues in the CDR3. This chain's CDR3 is CASSSGLDPGIQYF. CDR3 DNA sequence: TGCGCCAGCAGCTCGGGACTAGACCCCGGCATTCAGTACTTC. The variable domain in full, with the rest retrieved from reference TRBV5-1 and TRBJ2-4, is KAGVTQTPRYLIKTRGQQVTLSCSPISGHRSVSWYQQTPGQGLQFLFEYFSETQRNKGNFPGRFSGRQFSNSRSEMNVSTLELGDSALYLCASSSGLDPGIQYFGAGTRLSVL.

V gene TRBV7-6 combines with J gene TRBJ2-5; D unclear. The CDR3 loop spans 14 amino acids. Germline-derived CDR1 and CDR2 are SGHVS and FNYEAQ. V lost 1 base, J lost 2 bases, and 8 bases lay in between. Written as DNA, the CDR3 is TGTGCCAGCAGCTTAGACCCTAGACAAGAGACCCAGTACTTC. It encodes CASSLDPRQETQYF.

This clone was detected once. The chain uses TRBV28 and TRBJ1-3, with D uncertain. Between the trimmed V and J ends, which lost 10 bases and 2 bases, there was a span of 15 bases. Per germline, CDR1 MDHEN and CDR2 SYDVKM. The CDR3 is made up of 14 amino acids. CDR3: CATYMGSPGNTIYF. In DNA, the CDR3 is TGTGCCACCTACATGGGCAGCCCTGGAAACACCATATATTTT.

This clone has only one observation. The chain is built from TRBV27 and TRBJ2-5; TRBD1 might be the D (6 bases). The germline gives CDR1 MNHEY, CDR2 SMNVEV (reference sequence). The CDR3 length is 14 residues. V was shortened by 2 bases and J by 5 bases, with 12 bases between the two germline ends. CDR3 in DNA: TGTGCCAGCAGTTTAAATTGGGGGCAGGAGACCCAGTACTTC. It translates to CASSLNWGQETQYF.

The J gene is TRBJ1-2, the V gene TRBV2; D unresolved. Germline CDR1 SNHLY, CDR2 FYNNEI. CDR3 length: 13 residues. Trimming stripped 3 bases from V and 5 bases from J, with 10 bases between. CDR3 nucleotides: TGTGCCAGCAGTGAGTCCAGGAAATATGGCTACACCTTC. Amino acid sequence: CASSESRKYGYTF. The variable domain in full, with the rest retrieved from reference TRBV2 and TRBJ1-2, is EPEVTQTPSHQVTQMGQEVILRCVPISNHLYFYWYRQILGQKVEFLVSFYNNEISEKSEIFDDQFSVERPDGSNFTLKIRSTKLEDSAMYFCASSESRKYGYTFGSGTRLTVV.

V gene TRBV19 combines with J gene TRBJ2-1, with 11 bases lining up with TRBD2. The germline V gene encodes CDR1 LNHDA and CDR2 SQIVND (reference sequence). Losses at the gene ends were 4 bases for V and 9 bases for J; bases not matched to a gene: 8. This CDR3 comprises 15 residues. CDR3 region: CASSTSGRIIGEQFF. CDR3 nucleotides: TGTGCCAGTAGTACTAGCGGGAGGATAATCGGTGAGCAGTTCTTC.

The chain employs TRBV6-5 and TRBJ1-5, with D perhaps matching TRBD1 (5 bases). Trimming left V 6 bases short and J 2 bases short, with 14 bases between. CDR1 MNHEY and CDR2 SVGAGI come from the germline V gene. The CDR3 is 15 residues long. The DNA for the CDR3 is TGTGCCAGCAGAATCACAGGCTCGGGCAATCAGCCCCAGCATTTT. Protein: CASRITGSGNQPQHF.

The CDR3 sequence: CASSHRGYQPQHF. The CDR3 nucleotides are TGTGCCAGCAGCCACAGGGGATATCAGCCCCAGCATTTT. The gene calls are TRBV7-2 and TRBJ1-5; 7 bases fit TRBD1. The germline V gene encodes CDR1 SGHTA and CDR2 FQGNSA. Trimming cost V 5 bases and J 5 bases; bases outside gene matches: 3. This CDR3 spans 13 amino acids.

The chain is built from TRBV6-1 and TRBJ2-2; 7 positions agree with TRBD2. The trim removed 8 bases at V and 3 bases at J, leaving 6 bases unmatched. Per the germline V gene, CDR1 is MNHNS and CDR2 is SASEGT. This CDR3 comprises 14 residues. CDR3 sequence reads: CASGRSGDTGELFF. The CDR3 DNA follows: TGTGCCAGCGGGAGGAGCGGGGACACCGGGGAGCTGTTTTTT.

The V call is TRBV7-9, the J call TRBJ1-4; 7 bases line up with TRBD1. There are 16 residues in the CDR3. The J segment lost 0 bases and the V segment lost 6 bases, leaving 7 bases of the junction unmatched. Germline CDR1 reads SEHNR; CDR2 reads FQNEAQ (reference sequence). The CDR3 loop reads CASSYKTGATNEKLFF. CDR3 sequence (DNA): TGTGCCAGCAGTTACAAAACAGGGGCAACTAATGAAAAACTGTTTTTT.

The chain employs TRBV7-9 and TRBJ2-5; D is unclear. TRBJ2-7 matches the DNA end more closely, so the J call is doubtful. Germline loops: CDR1 SEHNR, CDR2 FQNEAQ (reference sequence). CDR3 length equals 13 residues. CDR3 sequence reads: CASSLVKSYEQYF. The CDR3 DNA is TGTGCCAGCAGCTTAGTCAAGTCCTACGAGCAGTACTTC.

The CDR3 DNA reads as TGTGCCAGCAGCGCGAGCGGGGTCCTCTCTGGAAACACCATATATTTT. Translated: CASSASGVLSGNTIYF. The rearrangement uses TRBV9 and TRBJ1-3; no firm D call. V lost 3 bases to trimming and J lost 0 bases, with 13 bases between them. This CDR3 contains 16 residues. Germline loops: CDR1 SGDLS, CDR2 YYNGEE. Full variable domain (rest looked up from reference TRBV9 and TRBJ1-3): DSGVTQTPKHLITATGQRVTLRCSPRSGDLSVYWYQQSLDQGLQFLIQYYNGEERAKGNILERFSAQQFPDLHSELNLSSLELGDSALYFCASSASGVLSGNTIYFGEGSWLTVV.

This rearrangement joins TRBV6-5 to TRBJ2-3; the D gene is possibly TRBD2 (5 bases). Looked up from germline, CDR1 is MNHEY and CDR2 is SVGAGI. The CDR3 consists of 14 residues. V lost 5 bases and J lost 0, with 9 bases in between. The CDR3 sequence is CASSTRTSTDTQYF. CDR3 in DNA: TGTGCCAGCAGTACACGGACTAGCACAGATACGCAGTATTTT.

V and J are TRBV28 and TRBJ1-2, with D perhaps TRBD1 (6 bases). CDR1 and CDR2 (germline): MDHEN, SYDVKM. V lost 2 bases, J lost 2 bases, and 9 bases lay in between. The CDR3 loop spans 14 amino acids. CDR3 amino acids: CASSLAGQNYGYTF. Here the CDR3 DNA reads TGTGCCAGCAGTTTAGCTGGACAGAACTATGGCTACACCTTC.

This chain joins TRBV28 and TRBJ2-7, with TRBD1 identical over 9 bases. V lost 2 bases to trimming and J lost 3 bases; unmatched junction nucleotides: 5. The CDR3 has 15 amino acids. Germline-derived CDR1 and CDR2 are MDHEN and SYDVKM. Here the CDR3 DNA reads TGTGCCAGCAGTTTACCCGGACAGGGGATCTACGAGCAGTACTTC. Amino acids: CASSLPGQGIYEQYF. Full variable domain (rest looked up from reference TRBV28 and TRBJ2-7): DVKVTQSSRYLVKRTGEKVFLECVQDMDHENMFWYRQDPGLGLRLIYFSYDVKMKEKGDIPEGYSVSREKKERFSLILESASTNQTSMYLCASSLPGQGIYEQYFGPGTRLTVT.

The V and J genes are TRBV11-3 and TRBJ2-5; 10 bases map to TRBD1. J lost 1 base, V lost 5 bases, and 4 bases had no gene match. Germline values: CDR1 SGHNT, CDR2 YENEEA. This CDR3 has 15 amino acids. In nucleotides, the CDR3 is TGTGCCAGCAGCAGGGGGACAGGGGTCCAAGAGACCCAGTACTTC. It yields the protein CASSRGTGVQETQYF.

The chain combines TRBV7-9 with TRBJ2-3, with D possibly matching TRBD2 (6 bases). CDR3 length equals 18 residues. Trimming shortened V by 5 bases and J by 0 bases, and 21 bases separated the two germline ends. Germline V gene sequence: CDR1 SEHNR, CDR2 FQNEAQ (reference sequence). The CDR3 protein is CASSRPRRAVVSTDTQYF. In DNA form, the CDR3 reads TGTGCCAGCAGCCGCCCGAGGAGGGCAGTTGTTAGCACAGATACGCAGTATTTT.